This TCR beta chain was captured in a study of radiotherapy plus CTLA-4 blockade in lung cancer. Germline loops: CDR1 LNHDA, CDR2 SQIVND (reference sequence). V was trimmed by 11 bases and J by 0 bases, leaving 17 bases between them. The CDR3 length is 15 residues. Only in-frame clones appear in the TCRdb table, and some are missing; sequencing was by immunoSEQ multiplex PCR. The sample lists 60,000 to 85,000 clones, more than 85% occurring once. Sequenced material: peripheral blood, taken from a patient treated with radiotherapy plus ipilimumab. The rearrangement links TRBV19 to TRBJ2-1, with D perhaps matching TRBD2 (6 bases). The origin of this receptor is a human donor with non-small cell lung cancer who had stable disease on radiotherapy plus ipilimumab. CDR3 protein: CAAGGDLSSYNEQFF. CDR3 nucleotide sequence: TGTGCCGCCGGAGGGGACCTTAGCTCCTACAATGAGCAGTTCTTC.